The clone carrying this TCR beta chain was counted only a few times. Per germline, CDR1 MGHDK and CDR2 SYGVNS. The CDR3 is 15 amino acids. V shed 6 bases and J 7 bases; nucleotides not matched to a gene: 9. Time point described: newly diagnosed GD, antithyroid drugs for less than 3 months. PBMC RNA was the source of the TCR library. This sample is drawn from a study of regulatory T cells in long-lasting Graves disease. HTBI primers from iRepertoire and Arm-PCR of CDR3 regions yielded the TCR beta libraries. TCRdb reprocessed the multiplex PCR reads with MiXCR, giving one entry per CDR3 protein. The repertoire includes 550,000 to 650,000 distinct CDR3 sequences, approximately 16% of them detected once, and around 12% sits in the top ten. The data were also submitted as part of a second study, on T cells in Graves' hyperthyroidism and ophthalmopathy.

V and J are TRBV25-1 and TRBJ1-4, with 9 positions matching TRBD1. The sequencing used peripheral blood mononuclear cells (PBMCs), collected at new diagnosis, from a patient treated with antithyroid drugs. This sequence originates from a man younger than 35 with Graves disease. This chain's CDR3 is CASSAGQGRSEKLFF. Written as DNA, the CDR3 is TGTGCCAGCAGCGCGGGACAGGGTCGGAGTGAAAAACTGTTTTTT.